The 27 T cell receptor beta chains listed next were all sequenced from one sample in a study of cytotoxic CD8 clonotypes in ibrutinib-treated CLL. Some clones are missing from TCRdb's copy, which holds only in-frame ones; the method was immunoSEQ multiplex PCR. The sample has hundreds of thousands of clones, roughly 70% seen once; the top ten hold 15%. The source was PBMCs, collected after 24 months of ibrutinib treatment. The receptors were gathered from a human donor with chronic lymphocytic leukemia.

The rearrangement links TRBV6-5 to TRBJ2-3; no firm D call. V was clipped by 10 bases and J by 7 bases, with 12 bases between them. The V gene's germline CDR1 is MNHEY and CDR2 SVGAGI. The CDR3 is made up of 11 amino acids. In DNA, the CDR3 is TGTGCCACCTTCGGTGGCAATACGCAGTATTTT. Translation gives CATFGGNTQYF.

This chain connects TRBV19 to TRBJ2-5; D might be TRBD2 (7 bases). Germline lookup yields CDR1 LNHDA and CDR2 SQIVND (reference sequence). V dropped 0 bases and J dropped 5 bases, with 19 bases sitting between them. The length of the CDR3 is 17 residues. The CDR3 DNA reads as TGTGCCAGTAGTATAGAAGGGGGGGCGCGACAAAGGGAGACCCAGTACTTC. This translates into CASSIEGGARQRETQYF.

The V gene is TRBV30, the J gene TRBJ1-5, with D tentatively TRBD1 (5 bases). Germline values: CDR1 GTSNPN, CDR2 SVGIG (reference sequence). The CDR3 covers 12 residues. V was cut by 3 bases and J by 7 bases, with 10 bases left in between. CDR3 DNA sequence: TGTGCCTGGAGCCAGGGCCGGCAGCCCCAGCATTTT. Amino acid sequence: CAWSQGRQPQHF.

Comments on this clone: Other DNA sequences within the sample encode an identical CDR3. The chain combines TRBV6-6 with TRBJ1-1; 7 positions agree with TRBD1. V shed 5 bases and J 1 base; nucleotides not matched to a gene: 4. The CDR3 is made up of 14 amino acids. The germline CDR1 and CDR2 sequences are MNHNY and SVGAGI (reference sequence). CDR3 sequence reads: CASSGRTGNTEAFF. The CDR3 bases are TGTGCCAGCAGTGGCCGGACAGGGAACACTGAAGCTTTCTTT.

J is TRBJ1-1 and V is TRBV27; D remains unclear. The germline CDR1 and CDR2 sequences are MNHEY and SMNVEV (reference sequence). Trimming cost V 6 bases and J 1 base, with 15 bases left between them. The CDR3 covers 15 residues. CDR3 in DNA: TGTGCCAGCAGCCCTATCCCACTGCGGAACACTGAAGCTTTCTTT. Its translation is CASSPIPLRNTEAFF.

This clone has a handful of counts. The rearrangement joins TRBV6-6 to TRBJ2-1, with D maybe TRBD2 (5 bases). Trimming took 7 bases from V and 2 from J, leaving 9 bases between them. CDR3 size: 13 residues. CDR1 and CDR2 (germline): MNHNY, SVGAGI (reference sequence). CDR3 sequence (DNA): TGTGCCAGCAATGAGGGAGCCTACAATGAGCAGTTCTTC. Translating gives CASNEGAYNEQFF.

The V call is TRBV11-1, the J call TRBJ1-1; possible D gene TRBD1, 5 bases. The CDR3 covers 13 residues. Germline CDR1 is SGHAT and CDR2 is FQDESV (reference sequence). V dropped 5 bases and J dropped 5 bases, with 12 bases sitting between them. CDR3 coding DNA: TGTGCCAGCAGCCCCGCTTGGGGGACTGAAGCTTTCTTT. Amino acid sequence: CASSPAWGTEAFF.

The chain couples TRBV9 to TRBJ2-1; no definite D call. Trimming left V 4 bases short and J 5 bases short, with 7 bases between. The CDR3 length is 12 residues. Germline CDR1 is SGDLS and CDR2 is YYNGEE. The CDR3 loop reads CASSHPDNEQFF. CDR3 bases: TGTGCCAGCAGCCATCCTGACAATGAGCAGTTCTTC.

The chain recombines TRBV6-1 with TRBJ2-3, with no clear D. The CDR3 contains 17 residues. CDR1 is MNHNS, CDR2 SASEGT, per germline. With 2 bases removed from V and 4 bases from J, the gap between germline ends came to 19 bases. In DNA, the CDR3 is TGTGCCAGCAGTGAAAGAACGGGTCCCCGCCCCGCAGATACGCAGTATTTT. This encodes CASSERTGPRPADTQYF.

CDR3 sequence reads: CASSEPTSGVAGHNEQFF. DNA of the CDR3: TGTGCCAGCAGCGAACCCACCTCCGGGGTAGCGGGGCACAATGAGCAGTTCTTC. The chain is built from TRBV27 and TRBJ2-1, with 8 bases aligning to TRBD2. Per the germline V gene, CDR1 is MNHEY and CDR2 is SMNVEV (reference sequence). The CDR3 totals 18 residues. J was trimmed by 5 bases and V by 6 bases; bases with no gene match: 18.

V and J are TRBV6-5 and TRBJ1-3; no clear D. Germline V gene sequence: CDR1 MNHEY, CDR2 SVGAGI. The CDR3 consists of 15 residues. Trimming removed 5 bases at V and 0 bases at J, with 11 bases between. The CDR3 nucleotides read TGTGCCAGCAGTAGATCTTGGGGCTCTGGAAACACCATATATTTT. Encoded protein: CASSRSWGSGNTIYF.

The CDR3 nucleotides are TGTGCCAGCAGCTTTAGACAGGGTAGTACTGAAGCTTTCTTT. This translates into CASSFRQGSTEAFF. The rearrangement joins TRBV11-1 to TRBJ1-1, with TRBD1 identical over 7 bases. Trimming removed 3 bases from V and 5 bases from J; junction bases left unmatched: 6. The CDR3 is 14 residues long. CDR1 and CDR2 (germline): SGHAT, FQDESV (reference sequence).

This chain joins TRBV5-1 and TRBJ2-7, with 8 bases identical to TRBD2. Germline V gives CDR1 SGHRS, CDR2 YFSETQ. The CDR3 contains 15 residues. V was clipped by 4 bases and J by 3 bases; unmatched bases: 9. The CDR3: CASSGLAGRSYEQYF. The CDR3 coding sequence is TGCGCCAGCAGCGGACTAGCCGGGAGAAGCTACGAGCAGTACTTC.

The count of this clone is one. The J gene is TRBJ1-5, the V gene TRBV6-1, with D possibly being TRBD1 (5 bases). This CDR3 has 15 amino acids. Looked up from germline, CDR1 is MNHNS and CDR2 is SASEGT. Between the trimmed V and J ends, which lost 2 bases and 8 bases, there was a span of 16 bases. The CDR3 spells CASSENGRGGEPQHF. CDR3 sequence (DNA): TGTGCCAGCAGTGAAAATGGGCGGGGAGGGGAGCCCCAGCATTTT.

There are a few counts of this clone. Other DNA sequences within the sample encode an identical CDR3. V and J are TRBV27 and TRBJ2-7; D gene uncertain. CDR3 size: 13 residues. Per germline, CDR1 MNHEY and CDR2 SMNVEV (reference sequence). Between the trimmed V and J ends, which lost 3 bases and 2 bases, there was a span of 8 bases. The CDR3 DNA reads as TGTGCCAGCAGTTTTGGAACAACCTACGAGCAGTACTTC. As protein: CASSFGTTYEQYF.

CDR3 protein: CASSPDGAYEQYF. CDR3 DNA: TGTGCCAGCAGCCCTGACGGAGCCTACGAGCAGTACTTC. This chain connects TRBV7-2 to TRBJ2-7; no clear D. The CDR3 loop spans 13 amino acids. The ends were cut back, 5 bases at V and 2 bases at J, with 10 bases in the middle. Germline V gene sequence: CDR1 SGHTA, CDR2 FQGNSA. The full variable domain, its missing parts supplied by reference TRBV7-2 and TRBJ2-7, is GAGVSQSPSNKVTEKGKDVELRCDPISGHTALYWYRQSLGQGLEFLIYFQGNSAPDKSGLPSDRFSAERTGGSVSTLTIQRTQQEDSAVYLCASSPDGAYEQYFGPGTRLTVT.

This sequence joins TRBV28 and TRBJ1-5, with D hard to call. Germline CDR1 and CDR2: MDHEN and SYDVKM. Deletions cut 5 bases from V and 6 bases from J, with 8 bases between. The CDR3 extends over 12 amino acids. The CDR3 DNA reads TGTGCCAGCAGTGGGGTTATTCAGCCCCAGCATTTT. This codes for CASSGVIQPQHF.

The CDR3 DNA reads TGTGCCACCAGCCGCTTCCGCCCGGGACAGCCTCAGCCCCAGCATTTT. Translating it yields CATSRFRPGQPQPQHF. This chain uses TRBV15 with TRBJ1-5; the match to TRBD1 covers 7 bases. J gave up 6 bases and V 5 bases, and 13 bases lay outside the gene matches. Germline-derived CDR1 and CDR2 are LNHNV and YYDKDF (reference sequence). The CDR3 totals 16 residues.

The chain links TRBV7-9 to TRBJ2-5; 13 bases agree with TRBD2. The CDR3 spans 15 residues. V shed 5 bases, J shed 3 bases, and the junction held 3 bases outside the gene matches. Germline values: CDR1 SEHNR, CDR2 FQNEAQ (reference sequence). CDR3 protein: CASSPTSGREETQYF. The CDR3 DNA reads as TGTGCCAGCAGCCCCACTAGCGGGAGGGAAGAGACCCAGTACTTC.

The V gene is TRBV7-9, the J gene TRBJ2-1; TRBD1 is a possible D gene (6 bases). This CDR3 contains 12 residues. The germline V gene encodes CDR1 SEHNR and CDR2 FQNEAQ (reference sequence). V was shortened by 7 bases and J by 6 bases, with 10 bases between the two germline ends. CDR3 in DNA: TGTGCCAGCACCGAAGGGGGCAATGAGCAGTTCTTC. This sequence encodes CASTEGGNEQFF.

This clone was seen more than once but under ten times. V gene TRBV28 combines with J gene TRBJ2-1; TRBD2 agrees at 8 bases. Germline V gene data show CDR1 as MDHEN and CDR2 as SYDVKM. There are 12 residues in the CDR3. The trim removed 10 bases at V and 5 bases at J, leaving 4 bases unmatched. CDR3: CATRRGDNEQFF. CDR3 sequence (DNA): TGTGCCACGAGGCGGGGGGACAATGAGCAGTTCTTC.

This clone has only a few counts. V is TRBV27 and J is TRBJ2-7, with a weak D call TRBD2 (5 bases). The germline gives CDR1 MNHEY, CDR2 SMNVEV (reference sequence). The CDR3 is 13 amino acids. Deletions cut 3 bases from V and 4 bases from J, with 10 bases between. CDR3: CASSFGLVYEQYF. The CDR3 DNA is TGTGCCAGCAGTTTTGGACTTGTATACGAGCAGTACTTC.

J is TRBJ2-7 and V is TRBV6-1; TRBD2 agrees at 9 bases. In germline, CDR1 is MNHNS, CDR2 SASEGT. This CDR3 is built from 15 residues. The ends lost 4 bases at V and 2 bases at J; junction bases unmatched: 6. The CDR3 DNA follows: TGTGCCAGCAGTGCGTTACCTAGCGGGACCTACGAGCAGTACTTC. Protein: CASSALPSGTYEQYF.

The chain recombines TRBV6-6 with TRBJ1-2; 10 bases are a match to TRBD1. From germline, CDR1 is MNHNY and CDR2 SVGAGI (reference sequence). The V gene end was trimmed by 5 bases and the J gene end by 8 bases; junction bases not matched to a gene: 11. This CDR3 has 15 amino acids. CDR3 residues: CASSAPGQGKEGYTF. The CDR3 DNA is TGTGCCAGCAGTGCGCCGGGACAGGGGAAGGAGGGCTACACCTTC.

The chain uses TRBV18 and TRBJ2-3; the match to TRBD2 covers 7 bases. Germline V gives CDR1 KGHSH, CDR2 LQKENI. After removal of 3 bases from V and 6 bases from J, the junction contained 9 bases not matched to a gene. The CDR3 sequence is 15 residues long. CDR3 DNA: TGTGCCAGCTCACCGCCCCCCAGCGGGAAGGATACGCAGTATTTT. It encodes CASSPPPSGKDTQYF.

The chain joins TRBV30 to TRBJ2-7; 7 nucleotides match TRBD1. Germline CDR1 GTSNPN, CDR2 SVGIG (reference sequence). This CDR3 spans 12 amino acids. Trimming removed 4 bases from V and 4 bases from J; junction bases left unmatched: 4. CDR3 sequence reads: CAWMGRGYEQYF. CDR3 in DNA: TGTGCCTGGATGGGCAGGGGGTACGAGCAGTACTTC.

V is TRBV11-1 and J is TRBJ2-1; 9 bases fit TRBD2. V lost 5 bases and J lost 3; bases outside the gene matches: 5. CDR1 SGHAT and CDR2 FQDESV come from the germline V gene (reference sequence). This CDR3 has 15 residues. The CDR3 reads CASSPERGDYNEQFF. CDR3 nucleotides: TGTGCCAGCAGCCCCGAGCGGGGGGACTACAATGAGCAGTTCTTC.